The clone carrying this T cell receptor beta chain appeared a few times. Its antigen remains unknown. A read error may explain this, as a much larger clone is one base away. Germline V lookup: CDR1 SNHLY, CDR2 FYNNEI. The CDR3 extends over 16 amino acids. Deletions cut 4 bases from V and 8 bases from J, with 22 bases between. The hyperthyroidism patients had all been newly diagnosed, and their disease duration was under 2 months. Their ages ranged from 18 to 65 years. PBMCs were sourced from about 10 ml fresh peripheral blood. This record comes from a study of T cells in Graves' hyperthyroidism and ophthalmopathy. The study's findings and limits: Most expanded thyroid clonotypes above 0.001 also appeared in blood. Stable hyperthyroidism was separated from ophthalmopathy by a model based on 13 V-J features.

Amplified regions were TCR beta CDR3 sequences from RNA transcripts. HTBI primers were employed in a first-round RT-PCR of the TCR CDR3. MiXCR was run by TCRdb on the multiplex PCR reads, yielding one entry per CDR3 protein. The table includes under 350,000 distinct CDR3 sequences, 13% detected once. V usage is TRBV2 and J usage is TRBJ2-3, with D unclear. Sequenced: blood. The sequence was collected from a woman in her twenties or thirties with Graves' hyperthyroidism that later progressed to Graves' ophthalmopathy. The CDR3 protein is CASSVGPERKIGTQYF. The DNA for the CDR3 is TGTGCCAGCAGTGTGGGCCCAGAACGAAAGATTGGTACGCAGTATTTT. Complete variable domain (other parts from reference TRBV2 and TRBJ2-3): EPEVTQTPSHQVTQMGQEVILRCVPISNHLYFYWYRQILGQKVEFLVSFYNNEISEKSEIFDDQFSVERPDGSNFTLKIRSTKLEDSAMYFCASSVGPERKIGTQYFGPGTRLTVL.